Listed below are T cell receptor beta chains from one sample, sequenced in a study of blood T cell repertoires in COVID-19. Sequencing used immunoSEQ multiplex PCR; TCRdb keeps in-frame clones, though not all of them. The table has fewer than 200,000 clones, just over 85% seen once; the top ten hold about 9.6%. The sequencing sample was made of peripheral blood. These receptors were collected from a man over 45 with active or convalescent COVID-19. The CDR3 runs from the conserved cysteine through the conserved F or W. D genes are given only for firm matches. The listing skips clone size in some rows; elsewhere it reads once, few, many or a size class.

D: -
J: TRBJ1-2
V: TRBV5-4
size: once
CDR3: CASSIEQGLGGYTF
DNA: TGTGCCAGCAGCATAGAACAGGGTTTAGGCGGCTACACCTTC

D: -
J: TRBJ1-5
V: TRBV30
size: -
CDR3: CAWSGKGRDQPQHF
DNA: TGTGCCTGGAGTGGGAAAGGGAGGGATCAGCCCCAGCATTTT

D: TRBD1
J: TRBJ1-2
V: TRBV6-5
size: -
CDR3: CASGGAGGAFYGYTF
DNA: TGTGCCAGCGGCGGGGCAGGGGGCGCTTTCTATGGCTACACCTTC

D: TRBD1
J: TRBJ1-2
V: TRBV6-5
size: -
CDR3: CASTVGQGTNYGYTF
DNA: TGTGCCAGCACTGTCGGACAGGGGACTAACTATGGCTACACCTTC

D: -
J: TRBJ2-5
V: TRBV5-4
size: -
CDR3: CASSLGKQGSETQYF
DNA: TGTGCCAGCAGCTTGGGTAAACAGGGTTCGGAGACCCAGTACTTC

D: -
J: TRBJ1-4
V: TRBV25-1
size: -
CDR3: CASSEGSNGPNEKLFF
DNA: TGTGCCAGCAGTGAAGGTAGTAATGGGCCTAATGAAAAACTGTTTTTT

D: TRBD2
J: TRBJ2-7
V: TRBV4-3
size: -
CDR3: CASSQGVSSGGTYEQYF
DNA: TGCGCCAGCAGCCAAGGAGTTTCTAGCGGGGGGACCTACGAGCAGTACTTC

D: -
J: TRBJ2-1
V: TRBV7-3
size: once
CDR3: CASSSSRASSYNEQFF
DNA: TGTGCCAGCAGCTCCTCGAGAGCGAGCTCCTACAATGAGCAGTTCTTC

D: -
J: TRBJ2-7
V: TRBV30
size: -
CDR3: CAWHVRGITERGTGEQYF
DNA: TGTGCCTGGCACGTCCGGGGTATCACCGAGAGGGGGACGGGGGAGCAGTACTTC

D: -
J: TRBJ1-5
V: TRBV6-5
size: -
CDR3: CASRAPLKPQHF
DNA: TGTGCCAGCAGGGCCCCCTTGAAGCCCCAGCATTTT

D: TRBD2
J: TRBJ2-1
V: TRBV7-3
size: -
CDR3: CASSLYGGAHNEQFF
DNA: TGTGCCAGCAGCTTGTACGGGGGGGCCCACAATGAGCAGTTCTTC

D: TRBD1
J: TRBJ2-7
V: TRBV29-1
size: -
CDR3: CSVGTGGGEQYF
DNA: TGCAGCGTTGGGACAGGGGGCGGCGAGCAGTACTTC

D: -
J: TRBJ2-7
V: TRBV6-5
size: -
CDR3: CASRPPGNGYEQYF
DNA: TGTGCCAGCAGACCTCCGGGAAATGGCTACGAGCAGTACTTC

D: TRBD1
J: TRBJ1-2
V: TRBV19
size: -
CDR3: CASRDTGGSNYGYTF
DNA: TGTGCCAGTAGGGATACAGGGGGATCTAACTATGGCTACACCTTC

D: TRBD2
J: TRBJ2-1
V: TRBV5-1
size: -
CDR3: CASSRQLAGDSFSYNEQFF
DNA: TGCGCCAGCAGCCGTCAACTAGCGGGGGATTCTTTCTCCTACAATGAGCAGTTCTTC

D: TRBD1
J: TRBJ2-2
V: TRBV5-1
size: -
CDR3: CASSLIDRGYTGELFF
DNA: TGCGCCAGCAGCTTGATCGACAGGGGATACACCGGGGAGCTGTTTTTT

D: -
J: TRBJ2-5
V: TRBV2
size: -
CDR3: CASSESGGAGETQYF
DNA: TGTGCCAGCAGTGAAAGTGGGGGGGCCGGGGAGACCCAGTACTTC

D: -
J: TRBJ1-5
V: TRBV4-1
size: -
CDR3: CASSQEQDWGGQPQHF
DNA: TGCGCCAGCAGCCAAGAGCAGGATTGGGGGGGTCAGCCCCAGCATTTT

D: -
J: TRBJ1-1
V: TRBV24-1
size: -
CDR3: CATKSLTGDRNTEAFF
DNA: TGTGCCACCAAATCCCTCACAGGAGACAGAAACACTGAAGCTTTCTTT

D: TRBD1
J: TRBJ1-2
V: TRBV14
size: once
CDR3: CASSQKQGNYGYTF
DNA: TGTGCCAGCAGCCAGAAACAGGGGAACTATGGCTACACCTTC

D: TRBD1
J: TRBJ1-5
V: TRBV30
size: once
CDR3: CAWTGQGAQPQHF
DNA: TGTGCCTGGACCGGACAGGGGGCACAGCCCCAGCATTTT

D: -
J: TRBJ2-2
V: TRBV10-1
size: -
CDR3: CASRDLSAGELFF
DNA: TGCGCCAGCAGAGATTTAAGCGCCGGGGAGCTGTTTTTT

D: TRBD1
J: TRBJ2-5
V: TRBV4-1
size: once
CDR3: CASSQLTGKETQYF
DNA: TGCGCCAGCAGCCAATTGACAGGGAAGGAGACCCAGTACTTC

D: -
J: TRBJ1-5
V: TRBV6-6
size: -
CDR3: CASSLGANQPQHF
DNA: TGTGCCAGCAGTTTGGGGGCCAATCAGCCCCAGCATTTT

D: TRBD1
J: TRBJ2-7
V: TRBV15
size: -
CDR3: CATSTGVNEQYF
DNA: TGTGCCACCAGTACAGGGGTTAACGAGCAGTACTTC